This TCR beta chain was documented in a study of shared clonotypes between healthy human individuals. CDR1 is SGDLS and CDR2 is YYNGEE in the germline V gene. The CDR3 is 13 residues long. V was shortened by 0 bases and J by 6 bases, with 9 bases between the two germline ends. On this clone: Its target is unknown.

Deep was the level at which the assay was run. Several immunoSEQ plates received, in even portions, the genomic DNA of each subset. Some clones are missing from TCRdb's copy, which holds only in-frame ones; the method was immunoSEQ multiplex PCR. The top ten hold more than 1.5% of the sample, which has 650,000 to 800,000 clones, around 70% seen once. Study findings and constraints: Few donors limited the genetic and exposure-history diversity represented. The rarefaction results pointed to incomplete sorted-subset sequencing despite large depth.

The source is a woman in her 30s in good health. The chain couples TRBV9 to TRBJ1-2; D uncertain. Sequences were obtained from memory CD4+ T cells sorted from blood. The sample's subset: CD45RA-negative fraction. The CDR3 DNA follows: TGTGCCAGCAGCGTAGCATTGGCAGATGGCTACACCTTC. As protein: CASSVALADGYTF.